This T cell receptor (beta chain) was recorded in a study of OX40 agonist ivuxolimab in advanced cancers. V lost 5 bases to trimming and J lost 5 bases; unmatched junction nucleotides: 5. CDR1 SQVTM and CDR2 ANQGSEA come from the germline V gene. The CDR3 is made up of 13 amino acids. A single count supports this clone. As yet, its antigen is unknown. Method: immunoSEQ multiplex PCR; TCRdb's copy keeps in-frame clones and lacks some. The sample contains fewer than 65,000 clones, 86% of which appear only once. Study-level results: Clonal expansion from baseline to week 6 occurred in both CD4+ and CD8+ T cells.

The sample was CD4+ or CD8+ T cells sorted from blood, taken in a trial of the OX40 agonist ivuxolimab. This chain joins TRBV29-1 and TRBJ2-3; 9 positions agree with TRBD2. The source of this sequence is an adult with an advanced solid tumor such as melanoma, head and neck, liver or kidney cancer. CDR3: CSVRSGSGDTQYF. The CDR3 bases are TGCAGCGTTCGTAGCGGGAGCGGAGATACGCAGTATTTT.